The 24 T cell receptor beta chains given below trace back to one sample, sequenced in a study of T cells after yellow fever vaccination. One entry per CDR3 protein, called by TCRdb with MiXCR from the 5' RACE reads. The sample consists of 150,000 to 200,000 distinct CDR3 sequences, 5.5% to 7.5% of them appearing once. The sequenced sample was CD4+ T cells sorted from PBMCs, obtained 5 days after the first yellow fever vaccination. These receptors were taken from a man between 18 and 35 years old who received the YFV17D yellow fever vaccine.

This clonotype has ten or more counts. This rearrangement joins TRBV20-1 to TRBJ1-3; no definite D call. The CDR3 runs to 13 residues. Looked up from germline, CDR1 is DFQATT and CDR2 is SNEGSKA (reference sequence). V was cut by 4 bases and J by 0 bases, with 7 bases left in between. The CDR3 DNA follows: TGCAGTGCTATGCCCGTCTCTGGAAACACCATATATTTT. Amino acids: CSAMPVSGNTIYF.

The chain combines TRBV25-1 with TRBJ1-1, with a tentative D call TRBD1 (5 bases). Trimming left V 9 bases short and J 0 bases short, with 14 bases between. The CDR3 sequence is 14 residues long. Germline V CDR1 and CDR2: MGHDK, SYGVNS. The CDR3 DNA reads TGTGCCAGATCGACAGTTTGGATGAACACTGAAGCTTTCTTT. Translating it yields CARSTVWMNTEAFF.

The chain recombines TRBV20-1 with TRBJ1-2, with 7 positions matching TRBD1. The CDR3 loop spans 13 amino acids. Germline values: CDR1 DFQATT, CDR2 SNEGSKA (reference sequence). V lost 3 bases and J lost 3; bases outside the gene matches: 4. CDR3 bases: TGCAGTGCTAGGAGCAGGGGGGACTATGGCTACACCTTC. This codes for CSARSRGDYGYTF.

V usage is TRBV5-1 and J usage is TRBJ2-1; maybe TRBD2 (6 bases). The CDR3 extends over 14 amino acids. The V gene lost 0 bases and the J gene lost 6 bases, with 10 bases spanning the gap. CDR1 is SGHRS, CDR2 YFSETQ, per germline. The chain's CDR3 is CASSLGGDRNEQFF. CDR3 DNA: TGCGCCAGCAGCTTGGGGGGGGACCGCAATGAGCAGTTCTTC.

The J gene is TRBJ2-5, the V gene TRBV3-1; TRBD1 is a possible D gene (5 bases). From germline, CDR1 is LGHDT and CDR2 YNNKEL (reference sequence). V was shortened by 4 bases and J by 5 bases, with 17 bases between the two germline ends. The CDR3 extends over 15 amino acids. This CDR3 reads CASSRNRGVRETQYF. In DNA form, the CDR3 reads TGTGCCAGCAGCCGGAATAGGGGTGTGCGGGAGACCCAGTACTTC.

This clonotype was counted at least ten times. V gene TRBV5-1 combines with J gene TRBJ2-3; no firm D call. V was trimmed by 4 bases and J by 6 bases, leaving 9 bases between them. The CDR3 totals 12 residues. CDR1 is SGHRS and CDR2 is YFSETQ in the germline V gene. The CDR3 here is CASSVTADTQYF. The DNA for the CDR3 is TGCGCCAGCAGCGTGACGGCGGATACGCAGTATTTT.

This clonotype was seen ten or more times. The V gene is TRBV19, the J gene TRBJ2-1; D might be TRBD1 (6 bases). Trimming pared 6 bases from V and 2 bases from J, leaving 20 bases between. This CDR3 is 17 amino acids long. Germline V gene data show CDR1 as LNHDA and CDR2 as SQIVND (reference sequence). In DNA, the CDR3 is TGTGCCAGTAGGCTGTTGGGGGCCGCCACTCCCTACAATGAGCAGTTCTTC. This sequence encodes CASRLLGAATPYNEQFF.

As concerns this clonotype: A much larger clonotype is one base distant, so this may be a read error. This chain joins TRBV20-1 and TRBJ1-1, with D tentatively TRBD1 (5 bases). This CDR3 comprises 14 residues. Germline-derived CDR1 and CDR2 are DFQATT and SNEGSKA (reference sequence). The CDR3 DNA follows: TGCAGTACTAGAGTGGAGTGGAGGGGCACTGAAGCTTTCTTT. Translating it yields CSTRVEWRGTEAFF.

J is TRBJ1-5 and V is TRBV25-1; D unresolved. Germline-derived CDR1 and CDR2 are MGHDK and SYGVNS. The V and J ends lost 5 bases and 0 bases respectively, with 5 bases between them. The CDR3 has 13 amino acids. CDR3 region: CASSKGSNQPQHF. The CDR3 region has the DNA TGTGCCAGCAGTAAGGGTAGCAATCAGCCCCAGCATTTT. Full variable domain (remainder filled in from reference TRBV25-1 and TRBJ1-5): EADIYQTPRYLVIGTGKKITLECSQTMGHDKMYWYQQDPGMELHLIHYSYGVNSTEKGDLSSESTVSRIRTEHFPLTLESARPSHTSQYLCASSKGSNQPQHFGDGTRLSIL.

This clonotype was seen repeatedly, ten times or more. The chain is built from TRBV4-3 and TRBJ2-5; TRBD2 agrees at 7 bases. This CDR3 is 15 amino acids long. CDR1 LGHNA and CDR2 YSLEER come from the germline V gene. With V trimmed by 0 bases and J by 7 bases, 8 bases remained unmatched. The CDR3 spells CASSQETSLEGTQYF. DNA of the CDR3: TGCGCCAGCAGCCAAGAGACTAGCCTGGAAGGGACCCAGTACTTC.

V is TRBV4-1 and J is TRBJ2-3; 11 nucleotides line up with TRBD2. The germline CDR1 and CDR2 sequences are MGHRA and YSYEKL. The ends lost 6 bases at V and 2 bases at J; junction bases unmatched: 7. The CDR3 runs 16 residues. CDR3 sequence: CASSYPGLAVTDTQYF. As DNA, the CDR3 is TGCGCCAGCAGTTATCCGGGACTAGCGGTCACAGATACGCAGTATTTT.

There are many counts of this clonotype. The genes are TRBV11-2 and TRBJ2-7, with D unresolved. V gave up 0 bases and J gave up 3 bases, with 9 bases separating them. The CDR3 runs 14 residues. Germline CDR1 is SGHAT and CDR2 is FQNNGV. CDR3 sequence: CASSLDIGFYEQYV. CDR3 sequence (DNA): TGTGCCAGCAGCTTAGATATAGGTTTCTACGAGCAGTACGTC.

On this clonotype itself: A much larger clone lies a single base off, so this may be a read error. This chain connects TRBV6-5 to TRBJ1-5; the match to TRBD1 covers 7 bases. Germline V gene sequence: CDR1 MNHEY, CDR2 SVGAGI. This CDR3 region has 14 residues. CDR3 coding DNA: TGTGCCAGCAGTTGGGGACAGTCCGGGGGGCCCCGGCATTTT. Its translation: CASSWGQSGGPRHF.

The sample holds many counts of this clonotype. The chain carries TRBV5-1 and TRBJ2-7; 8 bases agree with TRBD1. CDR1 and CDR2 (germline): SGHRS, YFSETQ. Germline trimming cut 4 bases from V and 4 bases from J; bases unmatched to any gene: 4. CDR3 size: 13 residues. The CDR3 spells CASSMDRDYEQYV. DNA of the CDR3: TGCGCCAGCAGCATGGACAGGGATTACGAGCAGTACGTC.

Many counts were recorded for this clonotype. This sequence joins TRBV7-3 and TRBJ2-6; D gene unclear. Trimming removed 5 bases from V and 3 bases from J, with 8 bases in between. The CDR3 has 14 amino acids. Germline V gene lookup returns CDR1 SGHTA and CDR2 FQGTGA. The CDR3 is CASSASGGANVLTF. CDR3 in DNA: TGTGCCAGCAGCGCATCCGGTGGGGCCAACGTCCTGACTTTC. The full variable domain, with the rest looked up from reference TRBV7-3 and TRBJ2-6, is GAGVSQTPSNKVTEKGKYVELRCDPISGHTALYWYRQSLGQGPEFLIYFQGTGAADDSGLPNDRFFAVRPEGSVSTLKIQRTERGDSAVYLCASSASGGANVLTFGAGSRLTVL.

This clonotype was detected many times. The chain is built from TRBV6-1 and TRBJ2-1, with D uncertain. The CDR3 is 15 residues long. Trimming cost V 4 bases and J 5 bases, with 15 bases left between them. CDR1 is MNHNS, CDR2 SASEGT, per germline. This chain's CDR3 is CASSGTASSHNEQFF. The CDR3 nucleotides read TGTGCCAGCAGTGGGACGGCTAGTTCCCACAATGAGCAGTTCTTC.

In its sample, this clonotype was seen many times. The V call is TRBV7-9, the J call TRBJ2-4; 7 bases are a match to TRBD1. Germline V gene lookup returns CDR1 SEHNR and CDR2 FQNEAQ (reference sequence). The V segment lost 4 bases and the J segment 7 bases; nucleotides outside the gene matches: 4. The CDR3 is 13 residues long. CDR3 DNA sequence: TGTGCCAGCAGCTCCCAGGGGGTGAACATTCAGTACTTC. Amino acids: CASSSQGVNIQYF.

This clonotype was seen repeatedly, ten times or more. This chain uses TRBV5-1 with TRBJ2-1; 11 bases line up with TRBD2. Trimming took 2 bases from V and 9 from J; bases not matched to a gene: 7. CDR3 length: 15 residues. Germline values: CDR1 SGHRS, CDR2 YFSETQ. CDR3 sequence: CASSFPSGGYGEQFF. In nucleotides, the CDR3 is TGCGCCAGCAGCTTCCCTAGCGGGGGGTATGGTGAGCAGTTCTTC.

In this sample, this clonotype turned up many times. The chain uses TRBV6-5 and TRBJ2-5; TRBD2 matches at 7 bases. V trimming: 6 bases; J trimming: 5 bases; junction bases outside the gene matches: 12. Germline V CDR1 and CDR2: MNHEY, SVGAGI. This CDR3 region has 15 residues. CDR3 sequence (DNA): TGTGCCAGCAGCATCCCGAGATGGGGGGGGGAGACCCAGTACTTC. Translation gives CASSIPRWGGETQYF.

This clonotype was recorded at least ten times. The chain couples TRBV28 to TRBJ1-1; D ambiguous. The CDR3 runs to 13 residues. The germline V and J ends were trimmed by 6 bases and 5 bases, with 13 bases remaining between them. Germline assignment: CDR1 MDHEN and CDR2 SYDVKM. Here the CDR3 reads CASSKTSRTEAFF. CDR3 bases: TGTGCCAGCAGCAAAACCTCAAGAACTGAAGCTTTCTTT.

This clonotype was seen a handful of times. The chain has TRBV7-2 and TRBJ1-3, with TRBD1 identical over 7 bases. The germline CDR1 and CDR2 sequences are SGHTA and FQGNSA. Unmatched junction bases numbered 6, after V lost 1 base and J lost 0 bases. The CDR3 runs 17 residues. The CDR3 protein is CASSLGLGQASGNTIYF. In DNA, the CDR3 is TGTGCCAGCAGCTTAGGGCTCGGACAGGCCTCTGGAAACACCATATATTTT.

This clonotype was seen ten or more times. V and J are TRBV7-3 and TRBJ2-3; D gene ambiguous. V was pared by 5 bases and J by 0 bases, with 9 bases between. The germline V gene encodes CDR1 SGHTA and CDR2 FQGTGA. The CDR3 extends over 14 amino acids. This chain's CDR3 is CASSSSFSTDTQYF. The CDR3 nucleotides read TGTGCCAGCAGCAGTTCCTTTAGCACAGATACGCAGTATTTT.

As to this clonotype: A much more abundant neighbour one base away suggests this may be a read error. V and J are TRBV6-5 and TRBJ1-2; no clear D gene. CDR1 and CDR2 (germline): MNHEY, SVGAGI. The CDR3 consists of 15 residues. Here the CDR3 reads CTSSYLSGHNYGYTF. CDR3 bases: TGTACCAGCAGTTACCTTTCAGGCCATAACTATGGCTACACCTTC.

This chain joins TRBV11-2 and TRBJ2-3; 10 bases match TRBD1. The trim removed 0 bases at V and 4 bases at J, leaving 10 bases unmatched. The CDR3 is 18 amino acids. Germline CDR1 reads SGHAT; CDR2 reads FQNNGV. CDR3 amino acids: CASSLDGDRGIRADTQYF. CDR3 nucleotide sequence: TGTGCCAGCAGCTTAGATGGGGACAGGGGTATAAGGGCAGATACGCAGTATTTT. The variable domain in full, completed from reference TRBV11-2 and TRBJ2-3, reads EAGVAQSPRYKIIEKRQSVAFWCNPISGHATLYWYQQILGQGPKLLIQFQNNGVVDDSQLPKDRFSAERLKGVDSTLKIQPAKLEDSAVYLCASSLDGDRGIRADTQYFGPGTRLTVL.